The clone carrying this T cell receptor beta chain was seen once. Its antigen is currently unknown. The data stem from a study of regulatory and conventional T cells in RAG deficiency. Whole-study findings and limits: RAG-deficient patients showed markedly lower Shannon entropy and higher Simpson indices than control T-cell subsets.

TCRdb keeps only in-frame clones here, not all; method: immunoSEQ multiplex PCR. The table shows 30,000 to 35,000 clones, with about 87% occurring only once. V lost 5 bases and J lost 5, with 11 bases in between. Per germline, CDR1 SGHRS and CDR2 YFSETQ. The CDR3 loop spans 13 amino acids. Separately, the same data were catalogued under a study of regulatory T cells. From that report: Amplification used 52 TRBV primers and 13 TRBJ primers. Patient repertoires had restricted TRB V-J pairs and skewed V and J usage, most in Tregs.

The sequence was collected from a human donor in good health. Source material: CD8+ T cells sorted from blood. The chain uses TRBV5-1 and TRBJ2-1; tentatively, D is TRBD1 (5 bases). The CDR3 coding sequence is TGCGCCAGCAGGGACATTCTCAACAATGAGCAGTTCTTC. Translation: CASRDILNNEQFF.